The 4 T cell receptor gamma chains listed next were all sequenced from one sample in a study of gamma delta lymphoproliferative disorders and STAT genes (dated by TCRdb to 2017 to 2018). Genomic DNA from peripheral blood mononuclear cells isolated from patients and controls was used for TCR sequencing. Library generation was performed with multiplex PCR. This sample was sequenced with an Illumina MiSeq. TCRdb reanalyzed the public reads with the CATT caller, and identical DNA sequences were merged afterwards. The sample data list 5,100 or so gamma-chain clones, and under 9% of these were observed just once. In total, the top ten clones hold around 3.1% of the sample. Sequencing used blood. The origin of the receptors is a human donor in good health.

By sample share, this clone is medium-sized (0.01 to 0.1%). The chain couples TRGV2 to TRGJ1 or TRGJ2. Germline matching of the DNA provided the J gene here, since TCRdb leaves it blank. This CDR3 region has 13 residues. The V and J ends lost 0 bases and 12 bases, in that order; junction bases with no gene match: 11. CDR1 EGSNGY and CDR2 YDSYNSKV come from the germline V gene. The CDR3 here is CATWDGHGLRKLF. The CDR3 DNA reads TGTGCCACCTGGGACGGGCACGGGTTGAGGAAACTCTTT.

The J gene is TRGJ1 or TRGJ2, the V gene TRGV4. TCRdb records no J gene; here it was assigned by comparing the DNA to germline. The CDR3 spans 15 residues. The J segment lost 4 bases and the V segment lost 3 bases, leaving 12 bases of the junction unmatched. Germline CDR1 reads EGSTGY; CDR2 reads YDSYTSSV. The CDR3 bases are TGTGCCACCTGGGATACAAAGCCCCCCTATTATAAGAAACTCTTT. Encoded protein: CATWDTKPPYYKKLF.

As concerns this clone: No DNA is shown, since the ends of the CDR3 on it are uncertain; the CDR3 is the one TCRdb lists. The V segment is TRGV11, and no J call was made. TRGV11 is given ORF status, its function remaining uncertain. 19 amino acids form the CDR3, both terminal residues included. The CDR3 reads CTTVPAGLGGGSSDWIKTF.

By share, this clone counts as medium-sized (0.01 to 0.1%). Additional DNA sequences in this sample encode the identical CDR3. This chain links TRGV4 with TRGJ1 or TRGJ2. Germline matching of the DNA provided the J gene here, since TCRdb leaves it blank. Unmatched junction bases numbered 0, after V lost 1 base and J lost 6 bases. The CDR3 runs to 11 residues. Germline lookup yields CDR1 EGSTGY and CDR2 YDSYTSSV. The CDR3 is CATWDGYKKLF. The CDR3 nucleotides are TGTGCCACCTGGGATGGTTATAAGAAACTCTTT.